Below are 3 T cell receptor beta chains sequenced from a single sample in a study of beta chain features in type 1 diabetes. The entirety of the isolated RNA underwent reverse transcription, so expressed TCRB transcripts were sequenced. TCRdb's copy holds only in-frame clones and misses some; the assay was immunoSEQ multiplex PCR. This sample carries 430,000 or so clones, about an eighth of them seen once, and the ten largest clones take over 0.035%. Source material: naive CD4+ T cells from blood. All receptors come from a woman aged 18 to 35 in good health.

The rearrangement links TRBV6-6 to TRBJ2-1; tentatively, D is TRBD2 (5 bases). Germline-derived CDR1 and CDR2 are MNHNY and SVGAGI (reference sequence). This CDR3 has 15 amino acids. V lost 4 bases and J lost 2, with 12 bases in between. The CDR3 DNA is TGTGCCAGCAGTTTGGTCGGGCGGGCCTACAATGAGCAGTTCTTC. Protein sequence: CASSLVGRAYNEQFF.

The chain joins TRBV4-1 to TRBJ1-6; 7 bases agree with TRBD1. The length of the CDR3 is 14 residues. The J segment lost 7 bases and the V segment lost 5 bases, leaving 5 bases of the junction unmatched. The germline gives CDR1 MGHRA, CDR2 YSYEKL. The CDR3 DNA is TGCGCCAGCAGCGCCCGGACAGGCAATTCACCCCTCCACTTT. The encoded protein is CASSARTGNSPLHF.

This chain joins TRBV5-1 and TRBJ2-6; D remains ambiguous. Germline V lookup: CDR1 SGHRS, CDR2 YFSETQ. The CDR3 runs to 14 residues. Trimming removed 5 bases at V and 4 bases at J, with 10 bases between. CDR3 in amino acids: CASRSPTGANVLTF. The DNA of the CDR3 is TGCGCCAGCAGAAGCCCTACCGGGGCCAACGTCCTGACTTTC.